This TCR beta chain was sequenced in a study of beta chain features in type 1 diabetes. Turning to the study itself: The patients were much like the healthy donors in age, gender and cell yields.

Via the markers CD45RO/CCR7/CD25/CD127/CD95/CD27, stem cell-like memory, regulatory, central memory and naive CD4+ cells were sorted. Over 95% purity was reached by all sorted populations. The authors reverse transcribed all of the isolated RNA, so sequencing captured expressed TCRB transcripts. Repertoires were generated with immunoSEQ multiplex PCR, while TCRdb's copy carries only in-frame clones and drops some. The repertoire holds 900,000 or so clones, with roughly 15% as singletons. There are 14 residues in the CDR3. The germline V gene encodes CDR1 ENHRY and CDR2 SYGVKD. V was trimmed by 1 base and J by 6 bases, leaving 13 bases between them. Study-wide findings and caveats: Moderate yet significant TCRB CDR3 shortening was seen in Type 1 diabetes patients in all four CD4+ subsets.

On this clone: The antigen remains unidentified.

This clonotype originated in a woman aged 18-30 years in good health. This chain connects TRBV10-3 to TRBJ2-7; possible D gene TRBD1, 6 bases. The specimen sequenced was naive CD4+ T cells from blood. CDR3 region: CAISELGARFEQYF. CDR3 DNA: TGTGCCATCAGTGAGTTGGGGGCGCGATTCGAGCAGTACTTC.